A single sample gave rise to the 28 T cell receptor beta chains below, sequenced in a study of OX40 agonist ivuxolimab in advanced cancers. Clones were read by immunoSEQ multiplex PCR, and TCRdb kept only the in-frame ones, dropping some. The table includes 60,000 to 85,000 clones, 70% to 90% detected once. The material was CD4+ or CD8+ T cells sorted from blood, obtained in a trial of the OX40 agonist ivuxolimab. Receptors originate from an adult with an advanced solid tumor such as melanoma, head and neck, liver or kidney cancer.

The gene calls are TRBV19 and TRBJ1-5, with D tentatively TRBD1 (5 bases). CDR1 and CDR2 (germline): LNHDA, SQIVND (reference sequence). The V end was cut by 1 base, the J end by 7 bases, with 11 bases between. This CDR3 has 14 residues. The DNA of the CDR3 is TGTGCCAGTAGTATAGGGGACTTCAGCCAGCCCCAGCATTTT. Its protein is CASSIGDFSQPQHF.

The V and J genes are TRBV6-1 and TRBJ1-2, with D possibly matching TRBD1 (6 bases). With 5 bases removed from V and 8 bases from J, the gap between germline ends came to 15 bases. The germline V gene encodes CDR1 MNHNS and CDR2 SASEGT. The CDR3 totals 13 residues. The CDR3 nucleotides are TGTGCCAGCAGTTTGGGGGGGGCGCGAGGCTACACCTTC. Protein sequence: CASSLGGARGYTF.

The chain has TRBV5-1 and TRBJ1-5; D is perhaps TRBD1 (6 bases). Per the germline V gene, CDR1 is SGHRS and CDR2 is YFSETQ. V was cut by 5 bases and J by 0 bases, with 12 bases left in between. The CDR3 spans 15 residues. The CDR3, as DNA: TGCGCCAGCAGTTGGGGGCTTAATAGCAATCAGCCCCAGCATTTT. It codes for CASSWGLNSNQPQHF.

The CDR3 coding sequence is TGTGCCAGCAGTGAGGGTTCCCGGGAGGGCACAGATACGCAGTATTTT. Translation: CASSEGSREGTDTQYF. This rearrangement joins TRBV6-1 to TRBJ2-3; TRBD2 matches 7 bases. V lost 3 bases and J lost 1; bases outside the gene matches: 7. CDR1 is MNHNS and CDR2 is SASEGT in the germline V gene. CDR3 length equals 16 residues.

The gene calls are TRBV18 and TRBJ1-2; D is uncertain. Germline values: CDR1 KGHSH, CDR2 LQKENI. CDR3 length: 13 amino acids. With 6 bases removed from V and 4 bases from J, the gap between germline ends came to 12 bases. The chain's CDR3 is CASSREVSYGYTF. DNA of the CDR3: TGTGCCAGCTCGCGAGAAGTTTCCTATGGCTACACCTTC.

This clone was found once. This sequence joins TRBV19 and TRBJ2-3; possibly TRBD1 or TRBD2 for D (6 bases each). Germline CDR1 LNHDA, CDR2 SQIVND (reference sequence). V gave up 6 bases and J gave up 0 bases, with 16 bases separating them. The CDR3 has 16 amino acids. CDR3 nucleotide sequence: TGTGCCAGTAGCAACAGGGTAGGGACTAGCACAGATACGCAGTATTTT. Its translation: CASSNRVGTSTDTQYF.

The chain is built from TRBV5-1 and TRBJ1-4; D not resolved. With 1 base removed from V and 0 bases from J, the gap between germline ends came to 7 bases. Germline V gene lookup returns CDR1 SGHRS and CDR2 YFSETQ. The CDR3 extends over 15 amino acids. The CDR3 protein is CASSLYAATNEKLFF. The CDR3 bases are TGCGCCAGCAGCTTGTACGCAGCAACTAATGAAAAACTGTTTTTT.

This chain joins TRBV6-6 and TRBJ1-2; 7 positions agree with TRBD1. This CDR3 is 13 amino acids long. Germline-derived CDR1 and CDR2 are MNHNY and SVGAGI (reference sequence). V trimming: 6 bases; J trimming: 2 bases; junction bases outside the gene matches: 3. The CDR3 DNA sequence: TGTGCCAGCAGCCTGACAGGGAACTATGGCTACACCTTC. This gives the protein CASSLTGNYGYTF.

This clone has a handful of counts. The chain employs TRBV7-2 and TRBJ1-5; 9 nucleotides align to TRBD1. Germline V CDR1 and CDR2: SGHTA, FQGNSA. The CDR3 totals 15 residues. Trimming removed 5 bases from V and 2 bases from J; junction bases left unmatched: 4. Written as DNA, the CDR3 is TGTGCCAGCAGCGGGGGGACAGGGCGCAATCAGCCCCAGCATTTT. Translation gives CASSGGTGRNQPQHF.

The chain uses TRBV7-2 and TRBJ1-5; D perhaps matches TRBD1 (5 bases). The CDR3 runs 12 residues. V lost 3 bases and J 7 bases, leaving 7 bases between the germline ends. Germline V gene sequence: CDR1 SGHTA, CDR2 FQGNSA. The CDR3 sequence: CASSLGDQPQHF. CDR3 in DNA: TGTGCCAGCAGCTTGGGGGACCAGCCCCAGCATTTT.

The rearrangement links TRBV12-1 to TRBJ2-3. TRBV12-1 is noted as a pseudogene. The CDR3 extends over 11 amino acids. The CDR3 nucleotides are TGTGCCAGCAGCAACACAGATACGCAGTATTTT. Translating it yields CASSNTDTQYF.

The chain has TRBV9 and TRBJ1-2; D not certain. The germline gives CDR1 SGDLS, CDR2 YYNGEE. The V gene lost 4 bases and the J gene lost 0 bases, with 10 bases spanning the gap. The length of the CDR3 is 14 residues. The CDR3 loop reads CASSPRTANYGYTF. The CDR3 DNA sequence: TGTGCCAGCAGCCCCAGGACGGCTAACTATGGCTACACCTTC. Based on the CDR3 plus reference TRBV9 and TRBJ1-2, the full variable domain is DSGVTQTPKHLITATGQRVTLRCSPRSGDLSVYWYQQSLDQGLQFLIQYYNGEERAKGNILERFSAQQFPDLHSELNLSSLELGDSALYFCASSPRTANYGYTFGSGTRLTVV.

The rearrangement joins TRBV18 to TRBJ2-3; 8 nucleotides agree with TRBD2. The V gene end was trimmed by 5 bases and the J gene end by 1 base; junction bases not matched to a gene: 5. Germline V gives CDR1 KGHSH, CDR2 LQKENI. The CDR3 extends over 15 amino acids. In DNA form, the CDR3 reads TGTGCCAGCTCAGGTAGCGGGACCCGCACAGATACGCAGTATTTT. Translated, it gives CASSGSGTRTDTQYF.

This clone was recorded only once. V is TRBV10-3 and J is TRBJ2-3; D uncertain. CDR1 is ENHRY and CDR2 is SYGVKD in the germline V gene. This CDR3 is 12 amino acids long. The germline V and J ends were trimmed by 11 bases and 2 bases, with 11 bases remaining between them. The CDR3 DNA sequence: TGTGCCGTAGGACCGAACACAGATACGCAGTATTTT. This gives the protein CAVGPNTDTQYF.

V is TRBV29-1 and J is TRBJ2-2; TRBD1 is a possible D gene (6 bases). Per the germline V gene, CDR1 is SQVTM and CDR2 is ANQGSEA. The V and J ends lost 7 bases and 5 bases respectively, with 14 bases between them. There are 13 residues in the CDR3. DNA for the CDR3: TGCAGCGCCACAGGGAGAGGAACCGGGGAGCTGTTTTTT. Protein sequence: CSATGRGTGELFF.

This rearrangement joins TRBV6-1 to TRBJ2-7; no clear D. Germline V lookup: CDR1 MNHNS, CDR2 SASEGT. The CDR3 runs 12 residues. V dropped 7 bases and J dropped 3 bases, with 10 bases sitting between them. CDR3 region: CASKTDRYEQYF. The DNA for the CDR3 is TGTGCCAGCAAGACCGACCGCTACGAGCAGTACTTC.

CDR3 sequence reads: CASSPTDRGRHEQYF. In DNA, the CDR3 is TGTGCCAGCAGTCCTACGGACAGGGGTAGACACGAGCAGTACTTC. The chain carries TRBV25-1 and TRBJ2-7; 9 bases align to TRBD1. CDR3 length: 15 residues. V shed 5 bases and J 5 bases; nucleotides not matched to a gene: 10. CDR1 MGHDK and CDR2 SYGVNS come from the germline V gene.

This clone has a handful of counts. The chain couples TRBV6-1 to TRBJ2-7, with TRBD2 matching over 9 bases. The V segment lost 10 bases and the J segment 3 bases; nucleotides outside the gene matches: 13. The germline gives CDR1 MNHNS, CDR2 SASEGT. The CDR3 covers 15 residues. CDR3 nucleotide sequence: TGTGCCACCCAATTTACCATAGCGGGAGACTACGAGCAGTACTTC. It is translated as CATQFTIAGDYEQYF.

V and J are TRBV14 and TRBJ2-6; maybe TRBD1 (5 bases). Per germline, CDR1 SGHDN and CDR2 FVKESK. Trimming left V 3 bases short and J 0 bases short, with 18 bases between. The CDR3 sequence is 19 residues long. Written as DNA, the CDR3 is TGTGCCAGCAGCCACCCCCTCGGGCAGGGTTTCTCTGGGGCCAACGTCCTGACTTTC. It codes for CASSHPLGQGFSGANVLTF.

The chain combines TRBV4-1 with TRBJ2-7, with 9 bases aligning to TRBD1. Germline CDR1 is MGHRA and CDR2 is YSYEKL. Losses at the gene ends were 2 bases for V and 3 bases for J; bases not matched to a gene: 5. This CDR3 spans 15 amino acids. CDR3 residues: CASSQTGGPNYEQYF. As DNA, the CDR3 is TGCGCCAGCAGCCAAACAGGGGGCCCCAACTACGAGCAGTACTTC.

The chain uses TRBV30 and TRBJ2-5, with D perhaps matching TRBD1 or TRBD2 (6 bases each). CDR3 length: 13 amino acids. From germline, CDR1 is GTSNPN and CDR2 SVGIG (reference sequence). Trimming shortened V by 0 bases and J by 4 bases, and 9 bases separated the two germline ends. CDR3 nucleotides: TGTGCCTGGAGTGTAAAGGGGGGAGAGACCCAGTACTTC. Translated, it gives CAWSVKGGETQYF.

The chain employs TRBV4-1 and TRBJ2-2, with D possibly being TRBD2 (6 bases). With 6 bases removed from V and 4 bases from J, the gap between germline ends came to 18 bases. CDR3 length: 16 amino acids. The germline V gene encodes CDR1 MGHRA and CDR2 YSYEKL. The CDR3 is CASRHGLSGSTGELFF. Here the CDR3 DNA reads TGCGCCAGCAGACATGGACTATCTGGGAGCACCGGGGAGCTGTTTTTT.

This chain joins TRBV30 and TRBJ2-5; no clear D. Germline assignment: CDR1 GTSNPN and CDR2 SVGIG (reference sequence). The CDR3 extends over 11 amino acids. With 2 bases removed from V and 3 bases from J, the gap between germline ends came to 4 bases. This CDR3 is CAWSTEETQYF. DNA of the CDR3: TGTGCCTGGAGTACTGAAGAGACCCAGTACTTC.

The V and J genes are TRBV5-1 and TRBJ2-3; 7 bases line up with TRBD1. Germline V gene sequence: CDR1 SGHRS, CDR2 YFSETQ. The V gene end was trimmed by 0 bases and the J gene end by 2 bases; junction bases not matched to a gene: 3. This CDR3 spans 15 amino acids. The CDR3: CASSLGQGFTDTQYF. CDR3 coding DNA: TGCGCCAGCAGCTTGGGACAGGGATTCACAGATACGCAGTATTTT.

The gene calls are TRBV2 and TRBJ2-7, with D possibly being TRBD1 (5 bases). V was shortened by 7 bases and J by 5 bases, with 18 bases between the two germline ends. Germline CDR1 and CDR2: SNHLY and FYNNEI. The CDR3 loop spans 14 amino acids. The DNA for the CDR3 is TGTGCCAGCATACAGACAGCCGGGCTGAACGAGCAGTACTTC. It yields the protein CASIQTAGLNEQYF.

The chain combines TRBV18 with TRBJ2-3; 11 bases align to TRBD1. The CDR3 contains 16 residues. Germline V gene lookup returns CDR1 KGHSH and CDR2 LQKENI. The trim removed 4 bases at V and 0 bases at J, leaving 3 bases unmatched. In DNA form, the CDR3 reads TGTGCCAGCTCACTAGGACAGGGGGCAAGCACAGATACGCAGTATTTT. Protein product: CASSLGQGASTDTQYF.

The CDR3 DNA reads TGTGCCAGCAGTTTGGGGGGGTTCAACACTGAAGCTTTCTTT. Protein: CASSLGGFNTEAFF. V is TRBV27 and J is TRBJ1-1; a weak D match, TRBD1 (5 bases). With 3 bases removed from V and 2 bases from J, the gap between germline ends came to 10 bases. This CDR3 has 14 amino acids. The germline gives CDR1 MNHEY, CDR2 SMNVEV (reference sequence).

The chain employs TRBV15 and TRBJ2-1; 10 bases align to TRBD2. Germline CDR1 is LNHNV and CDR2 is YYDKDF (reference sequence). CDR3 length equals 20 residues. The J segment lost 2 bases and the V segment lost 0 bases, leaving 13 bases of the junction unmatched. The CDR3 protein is CATSRDRARGSGRAYNEQFF. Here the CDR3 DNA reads TGTGCCACCAGCAGAGATAGGGCCAGGGGGAGCGGGAGGGCCTACAATGAGCAGTTCTTC.